This entry is about one T cell receptor (beta chain). The antigen is undetermined. A much larger clone lies a single base off, so this may be a read error. The data originate from a study of T cell repertoires in cytomegalovirus infection. MiXCR, applied by TCRdb to the reads, yields one record per CDR3 protein. Altogether around 100,000 distinct CDR3 sequences are present, 15% to 20% being singletons, with the ten largest covering around 8.2%. Study conclusions and caveats: Based on cumulative public TCR beta family frequency, carriers of CMV plus the relevant HLA were identified.

Looked up from germline, CDR1 is SGHRS and CDR2 is YFSETQ. The CDR3 has 14 residues. The rearrangement uses TRBV5-1 and TRBJ2-7, with TRBD1 identical over 10 bases. Sequenced sample: PBMCs. The sequence derives from a human donor in good health (CMV status not recorded). Some clones in this sample may be carry-over from other donors' samples. The CDR3 region has the DNA TGCGCCAGCAGCGATCCGGGACAGGGGTACGATCAGTACTTC. Translated, it gives CASSDPGQGYDQYF.